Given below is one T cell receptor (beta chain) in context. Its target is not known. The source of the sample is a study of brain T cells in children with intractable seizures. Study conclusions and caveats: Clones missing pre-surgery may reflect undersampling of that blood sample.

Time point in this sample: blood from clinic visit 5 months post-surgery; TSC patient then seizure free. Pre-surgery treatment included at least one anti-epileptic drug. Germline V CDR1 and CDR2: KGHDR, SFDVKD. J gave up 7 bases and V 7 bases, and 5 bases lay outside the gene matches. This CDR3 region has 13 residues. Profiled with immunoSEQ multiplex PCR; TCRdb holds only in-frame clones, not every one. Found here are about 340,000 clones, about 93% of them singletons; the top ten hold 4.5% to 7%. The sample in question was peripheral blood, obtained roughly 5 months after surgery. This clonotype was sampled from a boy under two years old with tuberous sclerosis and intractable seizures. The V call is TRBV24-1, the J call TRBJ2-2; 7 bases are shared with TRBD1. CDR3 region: CATRRGQIGELFF. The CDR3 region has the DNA TGTGCCACCAGGAGGGGACAGATCGGGGAGCTGTTTTTT.